This T cell receptor beta chain emerged from a study of Tregs in tolerant kidney transplant recipients (dated by TCRdb to between 2017 and 2020). Background for the entire study: The study applied TCRbeta sequencing to find donor-specific regulatory T cells before combined kidney and bone marrow transplantation and then followed those same cells after transplant.

The transplants used related donors along with nonmyeloablative bone marrow transplantation, and in the human trials mixed chimerism was transient. Thawed PBMCs were FACS-sorted into unstimulated Tregs (CD4+CD25+CD127-), CD4+ non-Tregs (CD4+CD25-), CD4 cells and CD8 cells. The patients were a handful of recipients of combined kidney and bone marrow transplants from the ITN036ST trial, and samples were available only for these trial subjects. Healthy control blood was processed by Ficoll density gradient to PBMCs and cryopreserved; patient PBMCs were collected before and after transplant. The paper as a whole reports these results and caveats: The study was limited by small patient numbers, and the findings need validation in larger populations and under other immunosuppression protocols. Expanding Tregs with activated donor B cells appeared to identify the most biologically relevant and donor-specific TCRbeta repertoire. In tolerant patients, the expansion of donor-specific Tregs was greater than global Treg expansion, suggesting that the expansion was antigen-driven rather than nonspecific. Biological reproducibility was not directly assessed, although technical replication error appeared to be minimal. Because the PCR primers were changed over time for some patients, nucleotide-level comparison could not be performed across the samples from those patients.

Concerning this clone: The clone's antigen remains unknown. The read gets to within 3 residues of the CDR3 end, and the germline J gene fills in the rest.

For TCRbeta CDR3 sequencing, genomic DNA was extracted from sorted cells using the QIAGEN DNeasy Blood and Tissue Kit. High-throughput TCRbeta CDR3 sequencing was carried out commercially through immunoSEQ, with PCR amplification with bias correction and internal controls included. Per the source publication's procedure: A unique productive TCRbeta sequence was defined by the CDR3 nucleotide sequence when primers matched, and otherwise by the CDR3 amino acid sequence together with the Vbeta and Jbeta genes. To correct sorting error, sequences shared between sorted populations at a frequency ratio of 2:1 or less were removed; the rest were assigned to the higher population. A sequence counted as donor-reactive if, in CFSE-low cells, the sequence had a frequency of at least 0.01% and was expanded at least 5-fold compared with unstimulated cells. Jensen-Shannon divergence calculated on the top 100 TCRbeta sequences ranked by frequency was used to measure repertoire divergence. When a sample had multiple sequencing runs, each run was corrected for sorting error separately and the runs were then pooled. The immuneACCESS repertoire file appears here via TCRdb, limited to in-frame rearrangements. These files lack a portion of the clones; in checked studies, under half of the deficit traces to unresolved V genes, and the cause of the others is not known. V and J calls and clone size are those listed in that table; D and trimming were worked out from the DNA. This sample's table carries several thousand clones. The top ten clones comprise around 40% of the sample.

The CDR3 numbers 13 residues from cysteine through phenylalanine. The 30 bases shown cover part of the CDR3, and their frame starts at base 1. V loses 3 bases, J loses 3 bases, and the germline ends lie 9 bases apart. Reading the germline V gene (reference sequence) gives CDR1 LNHDA and CDR2 SQIVND. Specimen: CD8+ T cells from blood (PBMCs), collected 12 months after the transplant. The chain was built from TRBV19 and TRBJ2-7, with a weak D call of TRBD1 (5 bases match). The source of this sequence is a human patient who received a combined kidney and bone marrow transplant. Following a transplant, a fraction of the T cells may be traceable to the graft donor. The CDR3 DNA, read in part, is TGTGCCAGTAGTATCCCAGGGAACTACGAG. Its translation reads: CASSIPGNYE. The whole CDR3 sequence reads CASSIPGNYEQYF.